This T cell receptor (beta chain) appears in the sequencing data of a study of blood T cell repertoires in COVID-19. Study-level information: The samples span acute and convalescent COVID-19 from the United States, Italy and Spain. In each case, the material was cDNA or gDNA derived from T cells, B-cell-depleted T cells, or PBMCs.

Participant-given clinical history determined each cohort assignment. Per the original methods: Estimated nucleated cell counts came from reference gene primer amplification. The repertoire was sequenced with immunoSEQ multiplex PCR; TCRdb's copy has only in-frame clones and lacks some. V and J calls and clone size are copied from that table; D and trimming were computed from the DNA. Among approximately 220,000 clones listed, around 90% were seen once. Germline loops: CDR1 SEHNR, CDR2 FQNEAQ (reference sequence). The ends lost 1 base at V and 2 bases at J; junction bases unmatched: 7. The CDR3 length is 17 residues.

The sample comprised PBMCs or T cells enriched from blood (not recorded which). The chain links TRBV7-9 to TRBJ2-7; 11 bases align to TRBD2. The TCR was taken from a man aged 25-45 years who had recovered from COVID-19. The CDR3 nucleotides are TGTGCCAGCAGCTTAGGGGAGAGACTAGCGGGGACCTACGAGCAGTACTTC. Amino acids: CASSLGERLAGTYEQYF.